This TCR beta chain was captured by sequencing in a study of blood T cell repertoires in COVID-19. V dropped 6 bases and J dropped 0 bases, with 15 bases sitting between them. The CDR3 sequence is 15 residues long. Germline lookup yields CDR1 MNHEY and CDR2 SVGAGI. Per the original methods: It was from reference gene primer amplification that nucleated cell counts were estimated. Using immunoSEQ multiplex PCR, the repertoire was profiled, and TCRdb retains in-frame clones only, with some absent. The V and J calls and the clone size are those of that table, but D and trimming were determined from the DNA. The sample contains roughly 160,000 clones, about four fifths of which appear only once.

J is TRBJ2-7 and V is TRBV6-5, with a possible D match to TRBD1 (6 bases). The sequence was collected from a man aged 18 to 35 with active or convalescent COVID-19. The sample taken for sequencing was peripheral blood. The CDR3 here is CASSRGQKSSYEQYF. The CDR3 DNA reads TGTGCCAGCAGCCGAGGACAGAAAAGCTCCTACGAGCAGTACTTC.